This TCR beta chain appears in the sequencing data of a study of Tregs in tolerant kidney transplant recipients (dated by TCRdb to the late 2010s). Broadly, across the study: The transplants used related donors with nonmyeloablative bone marrow transplantation, and mixed chimerism in the human trials was transient. The study applied TCRbeta sequencing to find donor-specific regulatory T cells before combined kidney and bone marrow transplantation and then followed those same cells after transplant. The paper as a whole reports these results and caveats: The most biologically relevant and donor-specific TCRbeta repertoire appeared to be identified by expanding Tregs with activated donor B cells. PCR primers changed over time for some patients, so nucleotide-level comparison across those patients' samples was not possible. In tolerant patients, donor-specific Tregs expanded more than Tregs overall, which suggests antigen-driven rather than nonspecific expansion. Because only a small number of patients were included, the study had limitations, and the results will need to be validated in larger populations as well as under other immunosuppression protocols. Biological reproducibility was not examined directly, but technical replication error appeared to be minimal.

Its CDR3 holds 14 amino acids, cysteine through phenylalanine. The DNA shown is the part of the CDR3 that was read: 33 bases, in frame from base 1. V gives up 6 bases and J gives up 2 bases, and the segment between their germline ends measures 17 bases. In the germline V gene (reference sequence), CDR1 corresponds to DFQATT and CDR2 to SNEGSKA. For TCRbeta CDR3 sequencing, genomic DNA from the sorted cells was extracted using the QIAGEN DNeasy Blood and Tissue Kit. Through immunoSEQ, high-throughput TCRbeta CDR3 sequencing was done commercially, including PCR amplification with internal controls and bias correction. The paper's processing steps were these. Unique productive TCRbeta sequences were defined by CDR3 nucleotide sequence where primers matched, and otherwise by CDR3 amino acid sequence together with Vbeta and Jbeta genes. To correct for sorting error, sequences found in more than one sorted population at a frequency ratio of 2:1 or less were discarded, and the remaining shared sequences were assigned to the population with the higher frequency. Donor-reactive sequences were defined as at least 5-fold expanded in CFSE-low cells versus unstimulated cells, with frequency of at least 0.01% in CFSE-low cells. Repertoire divergence was quantified by Jensen-Shannon divergence using the top 100 TCRbeta sequences ranked by frequency. For samples with multiple sequencing runs, sorting error was corrected separately for each run before the runs were pooled. Drawn from immuneACCESS, this table holds only the in-frame rearrangements with V and J called that TCRdb kept. Clones are partly lost; checked studies trace under half to an unresolved V gene and leave the rest unexplained. That table furnishes V, J and clone size, whereas the DNA furnished D and trimming. Per the sample table, the count is 48,000 or so clones. The ten largest clones capture about 0.85% of the sample.

What this sample's time point label stands for: blood sample drawn before combined kidney and bone marrow transplant. Unstimulated Tregs (CD4+CD25+CD127-), CD4+ non-Tregs (CD4+CD25-), CD4 and CD8 cells were FACS-sorted from thawed PBMCs. The patients were several recipients of combined kidney and bone marrow transplants from the ITN036ST trial, and samples were available only from these trial subjects. Healthy control blood was separated into PBMCs by Ficoll density gradient and cryopreserved, and patient PBMCs were collected both before and after transplant. Worth noting for this clone: This receptor's antigen is unknown. The read terminates 3 residues before the CDR3 end, so the remaining end is supplied by the germline J gene.

The receptor was derived from a human donor who received a combined kidney and bone marrow transplant. Here the sequenced sample was CD4+ T cells from blood, taken before the transplant. This chain joins TRBV20-1 to TRBJ2-7; tentative D gene TRBD1, with 6 bases matching. CDR3 sequence: CSANLQGMAYEQYF. The CDR3 DNA, read in part, is TGCAGTGCCAACCTACAGGGAATGGCCTACGAG.